Reported below is one T cell receptor (beta chain). No cognate antigen has been identified for it. Sequence at one end of the junction differs from germline and may be a read error. The library was produced with RT-PCR. The sequencing machine was an Illumina HiSeq 2500. The public reads were reanalyzed by TCRdb: fastp trimming at Q25, MiXCR alignment, in-frame beta chains only. Merged by CDR3 protein, the rows form single entries marked with the most common genes and DNA. For this sample there are approximately 730,000 distinct CDR3 sequences; more than 11% appear just once. Around 6.5% of the sample comes from the top ten. Taken from cysteine to phenylalanine, the CDR3 has 12 residues. CDR3 DNA is the only sequence kept; it has 36 bases, read in frame from the first base. CDR1 and CDR2 are drawn from the germline V gene: MNHEY, SVGEGT. This specimen belongs to a study of response to subunit inactivated influenza vaccine listed by TCRdb under 2018. Notes on the research overall: Deep quantitative T cell receptor repertoire profiling was used in the study to track responses to a trivalent subunit inactivated influenza vaccine.

What the authors observed across the whole study: According to the authors, only a limited number of new T cells may be recruited by each seasonal influenza vaccination.

Sequenced here: PBMCs from blood, sampled about 14 days before vaccination. The rearrangement combines TRBV6-2 or TRBV6-3 with TRBJ1-1; the D gene assignment is ambiguous. The sequence was collected from a man aged 45 to 65 who received an inactivated influenza vaccine. Donor details come from another sample of the same person, matched by shared clones. In nucleotides, the sequence is TGTTCCAGCAGTTACCCCGTTATTGAAGCTTTCTTT. Translation gives CSSSYPVIEAFF.